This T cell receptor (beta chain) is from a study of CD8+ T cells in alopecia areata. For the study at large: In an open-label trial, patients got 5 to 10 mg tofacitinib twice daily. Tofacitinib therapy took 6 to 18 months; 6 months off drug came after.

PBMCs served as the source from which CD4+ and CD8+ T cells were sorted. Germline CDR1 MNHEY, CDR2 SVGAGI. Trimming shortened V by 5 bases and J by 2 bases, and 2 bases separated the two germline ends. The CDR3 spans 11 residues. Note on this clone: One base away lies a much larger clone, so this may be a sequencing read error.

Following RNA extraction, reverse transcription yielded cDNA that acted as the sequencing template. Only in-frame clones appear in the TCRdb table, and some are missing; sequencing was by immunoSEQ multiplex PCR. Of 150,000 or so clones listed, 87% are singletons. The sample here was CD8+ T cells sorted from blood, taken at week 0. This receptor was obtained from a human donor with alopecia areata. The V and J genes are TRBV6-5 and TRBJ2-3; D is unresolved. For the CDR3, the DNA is TGTGCCAGCAGTAACACAGATACGCAGTATTTT. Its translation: CASSNTDTQYF.